Detailed here is one T cell receptor beta chain. The entry originates in a study of blood T cell repertoires in COVID-19. Across the whole study: The analysed material was cDNA or gDNA that came from T cells, B-cell-depleted T cells, or PBMCs.

In the original processing: Nucleated cell number was recorded as an estimate derived from reference gene primer amplification. Libraries were prepared by immunoSEQ multiplex PCR; TCRdb keeps only in-frame clonotypes and omits some of them. The V and J calls and the clone size are those of that table, but D and trimming were determined from the DNA. The sample includes about 300,000 clones, more than 70% seen only once; the top ten take about 1.2%. V was trimmed by 6 bases and J by 2 bases, leaving 13 bases between them. The CDR3 has 14 amino acids. CDR1 SNHLY and CDR2 FYNNEI come from the germline V gene.

The sequence derives from a woman aged 45-65 years with acute or convalescent COVID-19. The sequencing sample was made of peripheral blood. This chain links TRBV2 with TRBJ1-1, with D uncertain. The CDR3 DNA sequence: TGTGCCAGCAGCGCCGTGGGCACAAACACTGAAGCTTTCTTT. Translation: CASSAVGTNTEAFF.